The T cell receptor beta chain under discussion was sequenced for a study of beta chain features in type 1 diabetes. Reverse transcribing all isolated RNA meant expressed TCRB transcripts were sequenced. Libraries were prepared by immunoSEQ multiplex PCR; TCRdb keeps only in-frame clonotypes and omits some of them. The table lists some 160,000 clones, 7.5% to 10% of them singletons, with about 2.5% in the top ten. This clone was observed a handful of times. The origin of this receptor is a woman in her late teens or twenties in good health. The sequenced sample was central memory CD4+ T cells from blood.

The CDR3 nucleotides are TGTGCCAGCAGAGGGACTCCTCGCCCCTACAATGAGCAGTTCTTC. Its protein is CASRGTPRPYNEQFF. The chain links TRBV2 to TRBJ2-1; D may be TRBD2 (6 bases). Trimming removed 6 bases at V and 2 bases at J, with 14 bases between. CDR1 and CDR2 (germline): SNHLY, FYNNEI. The CDR3 spans 15 residues.